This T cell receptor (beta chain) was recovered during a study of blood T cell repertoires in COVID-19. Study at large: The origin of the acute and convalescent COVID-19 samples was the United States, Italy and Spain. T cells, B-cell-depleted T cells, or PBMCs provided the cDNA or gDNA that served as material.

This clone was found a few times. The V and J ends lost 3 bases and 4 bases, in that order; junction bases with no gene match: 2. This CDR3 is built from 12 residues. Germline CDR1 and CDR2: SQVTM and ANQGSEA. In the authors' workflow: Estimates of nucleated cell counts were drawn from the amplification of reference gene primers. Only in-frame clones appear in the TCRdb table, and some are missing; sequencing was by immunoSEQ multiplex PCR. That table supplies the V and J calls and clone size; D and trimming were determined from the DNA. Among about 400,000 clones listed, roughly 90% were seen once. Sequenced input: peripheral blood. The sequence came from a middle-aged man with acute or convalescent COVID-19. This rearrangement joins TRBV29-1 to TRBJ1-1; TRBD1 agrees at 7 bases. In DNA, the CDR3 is TGCAGCGTTGATCAGGGGGGCACTGAAGCTTTCTTT. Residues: CSVDQGGTEAFF.